What follows describes a single TCR beta chain. The antigen remains undetermined. The data originate from a study of cytomegalovirus exposure and HLA in healthy donors. About the study: Earlier results showed roughly 120 million unique TCR beta sequences derived from roughly 180 million T cells.

Study outcomes and limitations: The study reported that TCR beta sequences accurately predicted HLA-A and HLA-B alleles in most subjects. Most of the TCR beta V segments (in an earlier analysis) were productive either about 87% or about 30% of the time. With further analysis later on, most CMV-associated TCR beta chains appeared HLA-restricted.

The trim removed 3 bases at V and 2 bases at J, leaving 11 bases unmatched. CDR1 is SGHDT, CDR2 YYEEEE, per germline. The CDR3 covers 16 residues. Both 60 Vbeta primers and 13 Jbeta primers went into the PCR. The protocol was immunoSEQ multiplex PCR, while the TCRdb copy is restricted to in-frame clones and leaves out a portion. The sample lists approximately 150,000 clones, over 65% occurring once. The clonotype comes from a female donor in good health and CMV-seronegative. The material sequenced was PBMCs. The genes are TRBV5-6 and TRBJ2-7; 7 bases match TRBD1. DNA for the CDR3: TGTGCCAGCAGCTATAGACGGACAGGTGCCCCCTACGAGCAGTACTTC. Translation: CASSYRRTGAPYEQYF.